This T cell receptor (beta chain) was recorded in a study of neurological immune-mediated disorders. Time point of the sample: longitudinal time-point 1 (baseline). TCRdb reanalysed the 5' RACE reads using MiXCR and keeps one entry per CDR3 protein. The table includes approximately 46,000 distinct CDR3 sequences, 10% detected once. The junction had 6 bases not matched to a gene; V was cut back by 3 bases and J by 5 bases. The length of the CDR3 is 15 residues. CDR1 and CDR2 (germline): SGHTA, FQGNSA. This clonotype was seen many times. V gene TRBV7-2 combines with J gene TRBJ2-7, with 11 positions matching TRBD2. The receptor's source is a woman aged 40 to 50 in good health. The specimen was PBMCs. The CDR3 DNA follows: TGTGCCAGCAGCTTTACTAGCGGGGGAATAAACGAGCAGTACTTC. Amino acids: CASSFTSGGINEQYF.